The 16 T cell receptor beta chains reported below all come from one sample, sequenced in a study of molecular identifiers for immune sequencing clone quantification. TCRdb used MiXCR to reprocess the PCR reads, holding one entry per CDR3 protein. Of some 94,000 distinct CDR3 sequences listed, 25% are singletons. Sequencing was performed on naive CD8+ T cells from blood, with Jurkat cell RNA spiked in. Subset in this sample: FACS-sorted CD8+CD4-CCR7+CD45RA+ naive T cells. These receptors were collected from a human donor in good health. Some libraries in this study had Jurkat cell RNA spiked in.

Turning to this clonotype: Possible read error: a much larger clone is one base away. V is TRBV28 and J is TRBJ1-5, with unresolved D. The CDR3 is 14 amino acids. Per the germline V gene, CDR1 is MDHEN and CDR2 is SYDVKM. The CDR3 region is CASSPTHSSQPQHF. The CDR3 nucleotides read TGTGCCAGCAGTCCAACTCATAGCAGTCAGCCCCAGCATTTT.

The count of this clonotype is one. Given a much more abundant clone one base away, this may be a read error. The chain employs TRBV12-5 and TRBJ2-7; D may be TRBD2 (6 bases). Per germline, CDR1 LGHNT and CDR2 FRNRAP. CDR3 length: 15 amino acids. The CDR3 DNA follows: TGTGCTAGTGGTTTGGTACGGGGACTCTCCTGCGAGCAGTACTTC. It translates to CASGLVRGLSCEQYF.

A word on this clonotype: One base away lies a much larger clone, so this may be a sequencing read error. The V and J genes are TRBV6-6 and TRBJ2-4; 7 nucleotides align to TRBD2. This CDR3 contains 15 residues. The V segment lost 5 bases and the J segment 8 bases; nucleotides outside the gene matches: 12. Per germline, CDR1 MNHNY and CDR2 SVGAGI (reference sequence). DNA of the CDR3: TGTGCCAGCAGTATCCGGGACGGGGGGTTGGACATTCAGTACTTC. Translating it yields CASSIRDGGLDIQYF.

The chain has TRBV4-1 and TRBJ2-1; unclear D gene. The CDR3 has 12 amino acids. V lost 1 base and J 8 bases, leaving 6 bases between the germline ends. The V gene's germline CDR1 is MGHRA and CDR2 YSYEKL. The CDR3: CASSQVLDEQFF. For the CDR3, the DNA is TGCGCCAGCAGCCAAGTACTCGATGAGCAGTTCTTC.

This clonotype was recorded a few times. One base away lies a much larger clone, so this may be a sequencing read error. This rearrangement joins TRBV7-9 to TRBJ1-1; D call uncertain. CDR1 is SEHNR, CDR2 FQNEAQ, per germline (reference sequence). The V end was cut by 5 bases, the J end by 8 bases, with 12 bases between. CDR3 length: 12 amino acids. CDR3 nucleotides: TGTGCCAGCAGCCCCGACCCACAGGAAGCTTTCTTT. Translating it yields CASSPDPQEAFF.

This clonotype was observed once. The chain uses TRBV6-2 or TRBV6-3 and TRBJ2-1, with 8 bases identical to TRBD1. Germline V gives CDR1 MNHEY, CDR2 SVGEGT. V lost 0 bases, J lost 5 bases, and 6 bases stayed unmatched. This CDR3 is built from 16 residues. CDR3 nucleotides: TGTGCCAGCAGTTACTCGAGGCAGGGGGCACACAATGAGCAGTTCTTC. Translated: CASSYSRQGAHNEQFF.

This rearrangement joins TRBV13 to TRBJ1-2; 8 bases line up with TRBD1. Germline CDR1 reads PRHDT; CDR2 reads FYEKMQ (reference sequence). Trimming removed 0 bases from V and 7 bases from J; junction bases left unmatched: 13. This CDR3 has 17 residues. The CDR3 loop is CASSLGLGGQGARGYTF. CDR3 coding DNA: TGTGCCAGCAGCTTAGGCCTTGGGGGTCAGGGGGCGCGTGGCTACACCTTC.

This clonotype was found a few times. This sequence joins TRBV7-9 and TRBJ2-7; D is unresolved. The CDR3 runs to 12 residues. Germline-derived CDR1 and CDR2 are SEHNR and FQNEAQ (reference sequence). The germline V and J ends were trimmed by 5 bases and 4 bases, with 9 bases remaining between them. This chain's CDR3 is CASSLEVYEQYF. CDR3 nucleotide sequence: TGTGCCAGCAGCCTGGAAGTATACGAGCAGTACTTC.

The table lists this clonotype with many counts. The chain links TRBV7-9 to TRBJ2-5; maybe TRBD2 (5 bases). Trimming pared 2 bases from V and 4 bases from J, leaving 11 bases between. Per the germline V gene, CDR1 is SEHNR and CDR2 is FQNEAQ (reference sequence). The CDR3 sequence is 14 residues long. The CDR3 DNA follows: TGTGCCAGCAGCTTAACTAGGAGCGGAGAGACCCAGTACTTC. Translation: CASSLTRSGETQYF.

The chain employs TRBV20-1 and TRBJ1-5, with D possibly being TRBD1 (6 bases). The CDR3 is made up of 13 amino acids. Germline loops: CDR1 DFQATT, CDR2 SNEGSKA (reference sequence). Deletions cut 3 bases from V and 6 bases from J, with 12 bases between. For the CDR3, the DNA is TGCAGTGCTAGGGACAGCCAGTTTCAGCCCCAGCATTTT. Translation: CSARDSQFQPQHF.

This clonotype was counted ten times or more. V usage is TRBV30 and J usage is TRBJ1-1; D uncertain. This CDR3 has 11 amino acids. Between the trimmed V and J ends, which lost 5 bases and 1 base, there was a span of 5 bases. Germline lookup yields CDR1 GTSNPN and CDR2 SVGIG (reference sequence). CDR3 DNA: TGTGCCTGGGGCGAGAACACTGAAGCTTTCTTT. Translating gives CAWGENTEAFF.

With respect to this clonotype: This could be a read error, since a much larger clone is one nucleotide away. The J gene is TRBJ2-7, the V gene TRBV6-2 or TRBV6-3, with 9 bases that match TRBD1. Trimming at V came to 5 bases and at J to 4 bases, leaving 6 bases not matched to a gene. The CDR3 consists of 14 residues. CDR1 and CDR2 from the germline V gene are MNHEY and SVGEGT. CDR3 protein: CASSHGTGSYEQYF. CDR3 sequence (DNA): TGTGCCAGCAGTCACGGGACAGGGAGTTACGAGCAGTACTTC.

Remarks on this clonotype: A much larger clone is a single base away; this may be a read error. The rearrangement joins TRBV3-1 to TRBJ2-2; D is unclear. The CDR3 totals 15 residues. Germline CDR1 LGHDT, CDR2 YNNKEL (reference sequence). V dropped 5 bases and J dropped 0 bases, with 10 bases sitting between them. The CDR3 protein is CASSVRLSNTGELFF. The CDR3 nucleotides read TGTGCCAGCAGCGTAAGACTGTCGAACACCGGGGAGCTGTTTTTT.

This clonotype was seen ten or more times. The chain joins TRBV10-2 to TRBJ2-7, with D tentatively TRBD1 or TRBD2 (5 bases each). CDR1 and CDR2 (germline): WSHSY, SAAADI. Trimming removed 6 bases from V and 3 bases from J, with 9 bases in between. CDR3 size: 12 residues. The CDR3 protein is CASRGEGYEQYF. CDR3 in DNA: TGCGCCAGCAGGGGGGAAGGCTACGAGCAGTACTTC.

This clonotype was detected many times. CDR3 DNA sequence: TGTGCCAGCAGCCAAGCGGCTAGCGGGAGCACAGATACGCAGTATTTT. Protein: CASSQAASGSTDTQYF. The chain carries TRBV4-2 and TRBJ2-3, with TRBD2 identical over 8 bases. Germline CDR1 LGHNA, CDR2 YNFKEQ. This CDR3 is 16 amino acids long. Losses at the gene ends were 1 base for V and 0 bases for J; bases not matched to a gene: 3.

The chain is built from TRBV20-1 and TRBJ2-3; the D call may be TRBD1 or TRBD2 (6 bases each). Trimming removed 3 bases at V and 5 bases at J, with 21 bases between. The CDR3 extends over 16 amino acids. The germline V gene encodes CDR1 DFQATT and CDR2 SNEGSKA (reference sequence). DNA for the CDR3: TGCAGTGCTAGCGGGGCGGGGCCGGGGGCTGTAGATACGCAGTATTTT. As protein: CSASGAGPGAVDTQYF.